A selection of T cell receptor beta chains follows, all from one sample in a study of T-cell reconstitution after alpha-beta-depleted transplantation in children. TCRdb called the PCR reads again in MiXCR, with one record for every CDR3 protein. Of approximately 500,000 distinct CDR3 sequences listed, roughly 27% are singletons. The sequences come from PBMCs, collected before TCRalphabeta/CD19-depleted stem cell transplant. These receptors were obtained from a boy under three years old with Wiskott-Aldrich syndrome, due to receive a stem cell transplant. CDR3s include the opening cysteine and the closing phenylalanine or tryptophan. Each record gives: J gene, D gene, V gene, clone size, CDR3 protein, CDR3 DNA. D genes are given only for firm matches. Clone size, where shown, is once, few, many, or a class for clones that have expanded.

j_gene: TRBJ2-1; d_gene: TRBD2; v_gene: TRBV4-2; abundance: .; CDR3aa: CASSQRTSGRKNEQFF; CDR3nt: TGTGCCAGCAGCCAGAGGACTAGCGGGAGAAAGAATGAGCAGTTCTTC
j_gene: TRBJ2-1; d_gene: TRBD2; v_gene: TRBV20-1; abundance: .; CDR3aa: CSASPGLEGNEQFF; CDR3nt: TGCAGTGCTAGCCCGGGACTAGAAGGAAATGAGCAGTTCTTC
j_gene: TRBJ2-7; d_gene: .; v_gene: TRBV3-1; abundance: .; CDR3aa: CASSHLGNYNEQYF; CDR3nt: TGTGCCAGCAGCCATCTAGGTAATTACAACGAGCAGTACTTC
j_gene: TRBJ2-1; d_gene: .; v_gene: TRBV7-2; abundance: few; CDR3aa: CASSLAGTGGYEQFF; CDR3nt: TGTGCCAGCAGCTTAGCGGGGACTGGAGGCTATGAGCAGTTCTTC
j_gene: TRBJ1-6; d_gene: TRBD1; v_gene: TRBV5-1; abundance: few; CDR3aa: CASSLVTTGSHSPLHF; CDR3nt: TGCGCCAGCAGCTTGGTGACGACAGGGTCTCATTCACCCCTCCACTTT
j_gene: TRBJ2-7; d_gene: TRBD2; v_gene: TRBV7-2; abundance: .; CDR3aa: CASSLALGLAEQYF; CDR3nt: TGTGCCAGCAGCTTAGCGCTGGGACTAGCGGAGCAGTACTTC
j_gene: TRBJ2-1; d_gene: .; v_gene: TRBV4-1; abundance: few; CDR3aa: CASSPVPSYNEQFF; CDR3nt: TGCGCCAGCAGCCCAGTACCCTCCTACAATGAGCAGTTCTTC
j_gene: TRBJ2-7; d_gene: .; v_gene: TRBV20-1; abundance: .; CDR3aa: CSARSRAVSYEQYF; CDR3nt: TGCAGTGCTAGAAGTCGGGCAGTCTCCTACGAGCAGTACTTC
j_gene: TRBJ2-7; d_gene: .; v_gene: TRBV5-1; abundance: few; CDR3aa: CASSTRQATQKEQYF; CDR3nt: TGCGCCAGCAGCACCCGACAGGCCACCCAAAAGGAGCAGTACTTC
j_gene: TRBJ2-1; d_gene: .; v_gene: TRBV24-1; abundance: few; CDR3aa: CATSGPYNEQFF; CDR3nt: TGTGCCACCAGTGGACCCTACAATGAGCAGTTCTTC
j_gene: TRBJ2-5; d_gene: .; v_gene: TRBV12-3/TRBV12-4; abundance: .; CDR3aa: CASSPRTTQYF; CDR3nt: TGTGCCAGCAGCCCACGGACGACCCAGTACTTC
j_gene: TRBJ1-2; d_gene: .; v_gene: TRBV9; abundance: few; CDR3aa: CASSHPRRGLHYGYTF; CDR3nt: TGTGCCAGCAGCCACCCTCGGCGGGGGCTGCACTATGGCTACACCTTC
j_gene: TRBJ1-1; d_gene: .; v_gene: TRBV7-9; abundance: .; CDR3aa: CASSFRGVTEAFF; CDR3nt: TGTGCCAGCAGCTTCAGGGGTGTTACTGAAGCTTTCTTT
j_gene: TRBJ2-7; d_gene: .; v_gene: TRBV7-6; abundance: .; CDR3aa: CASSLAGFTYEQYF; CDR3nt: TGTGCCAGCAGCTTAGCCGGATTCACCTACGAGCAGTACTTC
j_gene: TRBJ2-1; d_gene: TRBD2; v_gene: TRBV20-1; abundance: .; CDR3aa: CSAPWRLAGNEQFF; CDR3nt: TGCAGTGCCCCCTGGCGACTAGCGGGGAATGAGCAGTTCTTC
j_gene: TRBJ1-2; d_gene: .; v_gene: TRBV5-1; abundance: .; CDR3aa: CASSASTLREYGYTF; CDR3nt: TGCGCCAGCAGCGCCTCGACACTGAGAGAGTATGGCTACACCTTC
j_gene: TRBJ2-3; d_gene: .; v_gene: TRBV5-1; abundance: few; CDR3aa: CASSLVAGLVGDTQYF; CDR3nt: TGCGCCAGCAGCTTGGTGGCGGGATTGGTCGGAGATACGCAGTATTTT
j_gene: TRBJ2-1; d_gene: TRBD2; v_gene: TRBV5-1; abundance: .; CDR3aa: CASSLGSGRSNEQFF; CDR3nt: TGCGCCAGCAGCTTGGGTAGCGGGAGATCCAATGAGCAGTTCTTC
j_gene: TRBJ2-5; d_gene: TRBD2; v_gene: TRBV20-1; abundance: .; CDR3aa: CSAAGLAGRLPQYF; CDR3nt: TGCAGTGCGGCGGGACTAGCGGGCAGACTTCCCCAGTACTTC
j_gene: TRBJ2-5; d_gene: .; v_gene: TRBV10-3; abundance: few; CDR3aa: CAISERPETQYF; CDR3nt: TGTGCCATCAGTGAGAGGCCAGAGACCCAGTACTTC
j_gene: TRBJ2-5; d_gene: .; v_gene: TRBV20-1; abundance: few; CDR3aa: CSASGVWETQYF; CDR3nt: TGCAGTGCTTCTGGGGTGTGGGAGACCCAGTACTTC
j_gene: TRBJ2-4; d_gene: TRBD2; v_gene: TRBV15; abundance: .; CDR3aa: CATSGGGGNIQYF; CDR3nt: TGTGCCACCTCCGGGGGGGGAGGGAACATTCAGTACTTC
j_gene: TRBJ1-1; d_gene: .; v_gene: TRBV7-9; abundance: .; CDR3aa: CASSPDTRGGDTEAFF; CDR3nt: TGTGCCAGCAGCCCCGATACGAGGGGTGGGGACACTGAAGCTTTCTTT